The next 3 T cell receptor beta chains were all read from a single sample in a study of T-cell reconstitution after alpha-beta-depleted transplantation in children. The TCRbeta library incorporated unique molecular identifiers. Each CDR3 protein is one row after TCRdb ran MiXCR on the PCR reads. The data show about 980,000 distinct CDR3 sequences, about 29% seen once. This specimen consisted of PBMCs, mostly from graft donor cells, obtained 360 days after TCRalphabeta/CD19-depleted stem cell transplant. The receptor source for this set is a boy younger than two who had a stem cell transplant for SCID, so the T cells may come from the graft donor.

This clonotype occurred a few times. This CDR3 reads CASSLWRGNAEAFF. The CDR3 DNA reads as TGTGCCAGCAGCTTATGGCGGGGCAACGCTGAAGCTTTCTTT. This chain links TRBV5-5 with TRBJ1-1; D is perhaps TRBD1 (5 bases). V shed 2 bases and J shed 6 bases, with 14 bases lying between them. Germline CDR1 is SGHKS and CDR2 is YYEKEE (reference sequence). The CDR3 length is 14 residues.

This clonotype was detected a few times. CDR3 sequence reads: CASSLEGASGNTIYF. As DNA, the CDR3 is TGTGCCAGCAGCTTAGAGGGCGCCTCTGGAAACACCATATATTTT. The rearrangement joins TRBV7-2 to TRBJ1-3; unclear D gene. The CDR3 is made up of 15 amino acids. In germline, CDR1 is SGHTA, CDR2 FQGNSA. The V end lost 1 base, the J end lost 0 bases, and 7 bases lay between the germline ends.

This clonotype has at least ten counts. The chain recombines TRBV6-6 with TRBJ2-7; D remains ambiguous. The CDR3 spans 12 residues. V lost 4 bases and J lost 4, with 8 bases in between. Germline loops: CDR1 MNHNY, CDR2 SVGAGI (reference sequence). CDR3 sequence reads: CASSFTAYEQYF. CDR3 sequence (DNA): TGTGCCAGCAGTTTCACAGCTTACGAGCAGTACTTC.